In this sample, the clone carrying this T cell receptor (beta chain) turned up a few times. The antigen is unknown. The data stem from a study of identical twins. Overall study results and limits: A partial confounding effect on zero-insertion analyses could come from invariant MAIT and iNKT cells. Modelling approaches yielded underestimates of out-of-frame TCR alpha sharing between monozygotic twins.

Looked up from germline, CDR1 is DFQATT and CDR2 is SNEGSKA (reference sequence). V was shortened by 5 bases and J by 2 bases, with 9 bases between the two germline ends. CDR3 size: 12 residues. MiXCR, run by TCRdb on the 5' RACE reads, gives a single entry per CDR3 protein. The sample carries fewer than 900,000 distinct CDR3 sequences, 20% to 25% recorded once. These records were also assigned to another study, of T cells expressing NK-cell markers.

This chain uses TRBV20-1 with TRBJ1-2; D remains ambiguous. The sample was PBMCs. The sequence was collected from a woman in her late teens or twenties in good health. The CDR3 nucleotides are TGCAGTGCTGCCGTACCCAACTATGGCTACACCTTC. Translation: CSAAVPNYGYTF.